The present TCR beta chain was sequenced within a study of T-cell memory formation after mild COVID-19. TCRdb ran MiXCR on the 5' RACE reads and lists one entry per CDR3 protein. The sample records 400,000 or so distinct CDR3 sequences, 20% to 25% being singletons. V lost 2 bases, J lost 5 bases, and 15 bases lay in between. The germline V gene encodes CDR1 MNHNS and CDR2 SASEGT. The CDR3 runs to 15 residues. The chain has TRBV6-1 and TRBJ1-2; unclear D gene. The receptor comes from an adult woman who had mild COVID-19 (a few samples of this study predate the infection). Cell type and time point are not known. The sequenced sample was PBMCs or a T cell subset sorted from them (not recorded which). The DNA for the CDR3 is TGTGCCAGCAGTGAACCCGATACAGCGAGATATGGCTACACCTTC. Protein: CASSEPDTARYGYTF.